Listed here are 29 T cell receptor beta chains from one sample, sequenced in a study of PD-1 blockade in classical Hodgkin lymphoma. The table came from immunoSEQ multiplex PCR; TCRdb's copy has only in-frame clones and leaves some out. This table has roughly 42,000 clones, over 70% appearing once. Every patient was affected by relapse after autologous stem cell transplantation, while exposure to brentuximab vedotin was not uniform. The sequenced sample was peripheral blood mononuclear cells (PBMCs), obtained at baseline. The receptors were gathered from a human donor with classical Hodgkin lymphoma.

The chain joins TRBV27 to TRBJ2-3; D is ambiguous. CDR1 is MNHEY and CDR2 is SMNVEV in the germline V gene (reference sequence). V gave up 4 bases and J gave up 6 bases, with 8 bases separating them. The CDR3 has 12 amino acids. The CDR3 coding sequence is TGTGCCAGCAGTTCGACGGCTGATACGCAGTATTTT. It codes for CASSSTADTQYF.

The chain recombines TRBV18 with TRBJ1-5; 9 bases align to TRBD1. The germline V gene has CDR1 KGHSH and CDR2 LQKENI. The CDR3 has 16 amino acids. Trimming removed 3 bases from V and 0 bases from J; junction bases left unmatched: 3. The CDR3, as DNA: TGTGCCAGCTCACCCGGGACAGGGTTTAGCAATCAGCCCCAGCATTTT. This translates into CASSPGTGFSNQPQHF.

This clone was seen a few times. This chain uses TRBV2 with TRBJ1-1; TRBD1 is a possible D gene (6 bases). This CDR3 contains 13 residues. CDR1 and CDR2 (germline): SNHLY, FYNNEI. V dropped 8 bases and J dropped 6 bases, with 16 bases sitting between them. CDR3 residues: CASLPGGLAEAFF. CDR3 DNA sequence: TGTGCCAGCCTACCCGGGGGGCTGGCTGAAGCTTTCTTT.

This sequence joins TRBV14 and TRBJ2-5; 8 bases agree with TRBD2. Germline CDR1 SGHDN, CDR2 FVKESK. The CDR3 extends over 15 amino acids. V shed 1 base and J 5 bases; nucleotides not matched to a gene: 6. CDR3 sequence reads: CASSQASGRGETQYF. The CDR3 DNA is TGTGCCAGCAGCCAAGCCAGCGGGAGAGGGGAGACCCAGTACTTC.

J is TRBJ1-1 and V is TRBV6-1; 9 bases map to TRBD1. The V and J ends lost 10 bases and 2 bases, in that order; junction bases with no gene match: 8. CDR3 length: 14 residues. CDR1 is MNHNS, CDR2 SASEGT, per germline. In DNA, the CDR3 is TGTGCCAACAGGGGGCAGGGGCCAAACACTGAAGCTTTCTTT. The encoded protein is CANRGQGPNTEAFF.

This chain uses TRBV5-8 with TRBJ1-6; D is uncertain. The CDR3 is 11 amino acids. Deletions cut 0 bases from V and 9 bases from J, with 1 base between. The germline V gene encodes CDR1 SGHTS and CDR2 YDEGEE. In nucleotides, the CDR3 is TGTGCCAGCAGCTTGGTTTCACCCCTCCACTTT. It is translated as CASSLVSPLHF.

The CDR3 sequence is CASSLSPLGGYEQYF. The CDR3 region has the DNA TGTGCCAGCAGTTTATCCCCGCTAGGCGGCTACGAGCAGTACTTC. The V and J genes are TRBV28 and TRBJ2-7, with D hard to call. Germline V gene sequence: CDR1 MDHEN, CDR2 SYDVKM. Trimming removed 1 base at V and 3 bases at J, with 13 bases between. CDR3 length: 15 residues. The full variable domain, in which reference TRBV28 and TRBJ2-7 provide the parts outside the CDR3, is DVKVTQSSRYLVKRTGEKVFLECVQDMDHENMFWYRQDPGLGLRLIYFSYDVKMKEKGDIPEGYSVSREKKERFSLILESASTNQTSMYLCASSLSPLGGYEQYFGPGTRLTVT.

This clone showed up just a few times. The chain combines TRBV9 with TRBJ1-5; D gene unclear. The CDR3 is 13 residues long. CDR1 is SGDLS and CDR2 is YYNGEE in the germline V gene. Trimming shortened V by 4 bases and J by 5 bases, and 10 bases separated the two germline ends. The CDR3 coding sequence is TGTGCCAGCAGCCAATCAGGTCATCAGCCCCAGCATTTT. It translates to CASSQSGHQPQHF.

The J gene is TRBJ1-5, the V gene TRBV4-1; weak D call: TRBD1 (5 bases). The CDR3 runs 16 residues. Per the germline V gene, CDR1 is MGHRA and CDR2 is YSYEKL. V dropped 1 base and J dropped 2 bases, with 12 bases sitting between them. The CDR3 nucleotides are TGCGCCAGCAGCCAAGTCGCGGTGGGGGGCAATCAGCCCCAGCATTTT. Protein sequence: CASSQVAVGGNQPQHF.

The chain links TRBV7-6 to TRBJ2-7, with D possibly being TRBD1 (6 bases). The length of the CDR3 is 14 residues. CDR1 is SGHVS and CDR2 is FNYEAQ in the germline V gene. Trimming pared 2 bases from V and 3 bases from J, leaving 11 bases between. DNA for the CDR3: TGTGCCAGCAGCTTATCCCAGGACAGCTACGAGCAGTACTTC. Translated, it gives CASSLSQDSYEQYF.

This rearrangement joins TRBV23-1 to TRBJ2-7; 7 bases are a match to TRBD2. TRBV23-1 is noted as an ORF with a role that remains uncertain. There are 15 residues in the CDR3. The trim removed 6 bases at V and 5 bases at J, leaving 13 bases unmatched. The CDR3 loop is CASSPWRGMVHEQYF. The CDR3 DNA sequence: TGCGCCAGCAGCCCCTGGCGGGGGATGGTTCACGAGCAGTACTTC.

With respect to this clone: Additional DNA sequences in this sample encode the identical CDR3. The DNA for the CDR3 is TGCAGCGTGAGGACAGGGGACTATGGCTACACCTTC. The encoded protein is CSVRTGDYGYTF. The J gene is TRBJ1-2, the V gene TRBV29-1, with TRBD1 identical over 9 bases. The CDR3 runs 12 residues. In germline, CDR1 is SQVTM, CDR2 ANQGSEA. J was trimmed by 3 bases and V by 6 bases; bases with no gene match: 2.

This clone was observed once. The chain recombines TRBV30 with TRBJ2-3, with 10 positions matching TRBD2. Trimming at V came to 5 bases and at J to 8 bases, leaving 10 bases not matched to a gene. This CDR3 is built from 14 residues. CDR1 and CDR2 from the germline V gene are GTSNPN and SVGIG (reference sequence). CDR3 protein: CAWAGLAGVSTQYF. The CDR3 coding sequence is TGTGCCTGGGCGGGGCTAGCGGGAGTGAGTACGCAGTATTTT.

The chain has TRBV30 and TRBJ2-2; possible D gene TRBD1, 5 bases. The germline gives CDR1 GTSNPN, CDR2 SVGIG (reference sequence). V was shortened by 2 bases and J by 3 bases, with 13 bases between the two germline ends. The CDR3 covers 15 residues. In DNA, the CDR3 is TGTGCCTGGAGTAGTGGCCTAGGGGACACCGGGGAGCTGTTTTTT. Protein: CAWSSGLGDTGELFF.

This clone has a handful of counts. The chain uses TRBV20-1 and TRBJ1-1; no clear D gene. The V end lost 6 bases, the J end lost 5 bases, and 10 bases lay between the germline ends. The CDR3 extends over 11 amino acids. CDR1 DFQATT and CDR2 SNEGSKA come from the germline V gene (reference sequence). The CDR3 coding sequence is TGCAGTGCCTCCGCGGGGACTGAAGCTTTCTTT. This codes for CSASAGTEAFF.

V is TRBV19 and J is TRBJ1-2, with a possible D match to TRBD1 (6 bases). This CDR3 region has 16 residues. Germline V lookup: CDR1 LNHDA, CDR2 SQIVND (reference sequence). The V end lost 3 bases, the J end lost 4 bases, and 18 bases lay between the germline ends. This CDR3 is CASSMRPRQGFYGYTF. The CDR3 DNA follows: TGTGCCAGTAGTATGCGCCCGCGGCAGGGGTTCTATGGCTACACCTTC.

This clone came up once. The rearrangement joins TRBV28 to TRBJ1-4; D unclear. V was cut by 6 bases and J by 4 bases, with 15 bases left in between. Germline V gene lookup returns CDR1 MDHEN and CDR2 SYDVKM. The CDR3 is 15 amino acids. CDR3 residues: CASRPYTSDNEKLFF. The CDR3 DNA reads TGTGCCAGCAGACCATACACCTCGGATAATGAAAAACTGTTTTTT.

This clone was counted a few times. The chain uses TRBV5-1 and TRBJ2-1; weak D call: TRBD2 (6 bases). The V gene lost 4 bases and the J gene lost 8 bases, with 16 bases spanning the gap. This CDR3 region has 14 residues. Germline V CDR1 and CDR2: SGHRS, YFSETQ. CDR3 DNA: TGCGCCAGCAGCCCAAGACTAGTGGCGGATGAGCAGTTCTTC. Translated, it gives CASSPRLVADEQFF.

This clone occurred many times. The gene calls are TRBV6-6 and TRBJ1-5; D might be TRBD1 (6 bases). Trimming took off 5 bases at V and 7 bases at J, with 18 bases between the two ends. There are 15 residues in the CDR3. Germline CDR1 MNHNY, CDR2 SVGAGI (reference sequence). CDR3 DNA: TGTGCCAGCAGTCAATCCGCGGGGGCGCAACAGCCCCAGCATTTT. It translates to CASSQSAGAQQPQHF.

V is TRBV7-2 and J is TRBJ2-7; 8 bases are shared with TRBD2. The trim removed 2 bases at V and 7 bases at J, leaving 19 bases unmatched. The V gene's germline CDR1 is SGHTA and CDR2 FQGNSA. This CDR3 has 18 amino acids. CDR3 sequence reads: CASSLRQPRTGGPGEQYF. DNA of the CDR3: TGTGCCAGCAGCTTAAGACAGCCTAGAACGGGAGGGCCAGGGGAGCAGTACTTC.

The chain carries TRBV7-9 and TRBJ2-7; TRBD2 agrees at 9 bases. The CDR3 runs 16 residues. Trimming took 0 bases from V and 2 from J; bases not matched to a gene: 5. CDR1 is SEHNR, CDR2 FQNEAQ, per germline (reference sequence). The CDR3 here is CASSLATSGRTYEQYF. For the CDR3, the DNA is TGTGCCAGCAGCTTAGCGACTAGCGGCAGAACCTACGAGCAGTACTTC.

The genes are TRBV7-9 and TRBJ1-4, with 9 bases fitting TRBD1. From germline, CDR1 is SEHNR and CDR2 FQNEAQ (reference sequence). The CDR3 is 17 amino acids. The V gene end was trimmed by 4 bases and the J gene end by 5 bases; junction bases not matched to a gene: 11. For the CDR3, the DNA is TGTGCCAGCAGCTCCGGACAGGGGATGGAGTACAATGAAAAACTGTTTTTT. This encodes CASSSGQGMEYNEKLFF.

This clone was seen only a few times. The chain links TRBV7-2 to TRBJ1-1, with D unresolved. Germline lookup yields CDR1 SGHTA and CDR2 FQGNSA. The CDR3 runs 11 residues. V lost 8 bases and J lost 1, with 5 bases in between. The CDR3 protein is CASLRNTEAFF. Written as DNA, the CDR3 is TGTGCCAGCCTACGGAACACTGAAGCTTTCTTT.

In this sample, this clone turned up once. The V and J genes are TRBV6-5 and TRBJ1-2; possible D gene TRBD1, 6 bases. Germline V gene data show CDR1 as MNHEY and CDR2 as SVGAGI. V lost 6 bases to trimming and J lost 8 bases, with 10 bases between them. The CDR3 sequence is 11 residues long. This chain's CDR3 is CASRAGGGYTF. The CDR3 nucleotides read TGTGCCAGCAGGGCCGGGGGCGGCTACACCTTC.

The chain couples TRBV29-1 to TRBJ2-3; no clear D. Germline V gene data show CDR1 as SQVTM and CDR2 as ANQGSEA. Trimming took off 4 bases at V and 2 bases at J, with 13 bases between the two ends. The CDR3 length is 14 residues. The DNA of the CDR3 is TGCAGCGTTGTTTCGGACGGTTTCACAGATACGCAGTATTTT. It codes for CSVVSDGFTDTQYF.

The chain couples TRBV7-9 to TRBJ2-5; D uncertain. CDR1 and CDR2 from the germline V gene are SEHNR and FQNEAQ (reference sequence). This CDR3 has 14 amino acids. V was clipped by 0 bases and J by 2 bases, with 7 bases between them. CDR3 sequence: CASSLARHQETQYF. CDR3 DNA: TGTGCCAGCAGCTTAGCGCGGCATCAAGAGACCCAGTACTTC. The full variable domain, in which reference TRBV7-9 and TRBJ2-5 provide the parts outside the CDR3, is DTGVSQNPRHKITKRGQNVTFRCDPISEHNRLYWYRQTLGQGPEFLTYFQNEAQLEKSRLLSDRFSAERPKGSFSTLEIQRTEQGDSAMYLCASSLARHQETQYFGPGTRLLVL.

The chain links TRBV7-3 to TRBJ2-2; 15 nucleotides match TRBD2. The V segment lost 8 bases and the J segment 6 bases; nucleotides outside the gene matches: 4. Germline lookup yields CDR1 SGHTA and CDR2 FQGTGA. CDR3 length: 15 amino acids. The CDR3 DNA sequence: TGTGCCAGCGGACTAGCGGGAGGGAGAGCCGGGGAGCTGTTTTTT. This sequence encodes CASGLAGGRAGELFF. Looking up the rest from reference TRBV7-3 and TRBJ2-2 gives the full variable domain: GAGVSQTPSNKVTEKGKYVELRCDPISGHTALYWYRQSLGQGPEFLIYFQGTGAADDSGLPNDRFFAVRPEGSVSTLKIQRTERGDSAVYLCASGLAGGRAGELFFGEGSRLTVL.

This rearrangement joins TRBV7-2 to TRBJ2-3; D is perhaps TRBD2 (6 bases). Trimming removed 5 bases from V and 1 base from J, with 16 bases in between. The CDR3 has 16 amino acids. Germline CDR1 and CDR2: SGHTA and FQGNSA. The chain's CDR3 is CASSLRSGYRTDTQYF. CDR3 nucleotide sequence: TGTGCCAGCAGCCTGAGGAGCGGGTATCGCACAGATACGCAGTATTTT.

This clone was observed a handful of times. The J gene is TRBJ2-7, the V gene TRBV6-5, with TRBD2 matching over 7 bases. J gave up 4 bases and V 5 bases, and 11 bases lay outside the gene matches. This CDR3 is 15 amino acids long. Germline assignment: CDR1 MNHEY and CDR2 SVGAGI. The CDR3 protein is CASSTAWGGGYEQYF. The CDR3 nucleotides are TGTGCCAGCAGTACGGCCTGGGGGGGAGGGTACGAGCAGTACTTC.